This T cell receptor (beta chain) appears in the sequencing data of a study of blood T cell repertoires in COVID-19. In the original processing: How many nucleated cells were present was estimated from reference gene primer amplification. Profiled with immunoSEQ multiplex PCR; TCRdb holds only in-frame clones, not every one. V and J calls and clone size are as listed in that table; D and trimming were resolved from the DNA. The sample contains roughly 250,000 clones, 60% to 75% of which appear only once. With 1 base removed from V and 6 bases from J, the gap between germline ends came to 13 bases. CDR3 length: 15 amino acids. In germline, CDR1 is KGHSH, CDR2 LQKENI.

This receptor was obtained from a woman at least 80 years old with acute or convalescent COVID-19. The sample taken for sequencing was peripheral blood. This chain uses TRBV18 with TRBJ2-1, with TRBD2 as a possible D gene (5 bases). The chain's CDR3 is CASSPREGEFNEQFF. CDR3 nucleotide sequence: TGTGCCAGCTCACCACGAGAGGGAGAATTCAATGAGCAGTTCTTC. The full variable domain, its missing parts supplied by reference TRBV18 and TRBJ2-1, is NAGVMQNPRHLVRRRGQEARLRCSPMKGHSHVYWYRQLPEEGLKFMVYLQKENIIDESGMPKERFSAEFPKEGPSILRIQQVVRGDSAAYFCASSPREGEFNEQFFGPGTRLTVL.